The 25 T cell receptor beta chains listed next were all sequenced from one sample in a study of blood T cell repertoires in COVID-19. Sequenced by immunoSEQ multiplex PCR; TCRdb stores in-frame clones only, minus some. The sample lists 250,000 or so clones, roughly 89% occurring once. Sequenced: peripheral blood. All receptors come from a woman aged 60-75 years with COVID-19, enrolled during active disease.

The chain is built from TRBV3-1 (or the pseudogene TRBV3-2) and TRBJ2-1; 8 nucleotides line up with TRBD2. Germline CDR1 is LGHDT and CDR2 is YNNKEL (reference sequence). The CDR3 extends over 15 amino acids. The J segment lost 6 bases and the V segment lost 1 base, leaving 5 bases of the junction unmatched. In DNA, the CDR3 is TGTGCCAGCAGCCAAGGAGCGGGGGCTATCAATGAGCAGTTCTTC. Translation gives CASSQGAGAINEQFF.

V and J are TRBV18 and TRBJ2-1; 7 positions agree with TRBD1. Trimming took 4 bases from V and 5 from J; bases not matched to a gene: 5. Germline V gives CDR1 KGHSH, CDR2 LQKENI. The CDR3 is made up of 14 amino acids. CDR3 in amino acids: CASSLQGRDNEQFF. Here the CDR3 DNA reads TGTGCCAGCTCACTACAGGGGCGAGACAATGAGCAGTTCTTC.

This clone was seen only once. Germline is not matched at one junction end, which may reflect a read error. The V gene is TRBV11-2, the J gene TRBJ1-1; no definite D call. The CDR3 runs 15 residues. Germline V gene sequence: CDR1 SGHAT, CDR2 FQNNGV. Here the CDR3 reads CASSRMVRVNTGAFF. DNA for the CDR3: TGTGCCAGCAGCCGAATGGTTCGGGTGAACACTGGAGCTTTCTTT.

The chain uses TRBV27 and TRBJ1-2; possible D gene TRBD1, 6 bases. The length of the CDR3 is 15 residues. The V end was cut by 6 bases, the J end by 0 bases, with 14 bases between. Germline loops: CDR1 MNHEY, CDR2 SMNVEV (reference sequence). DNA of the CDR3: TGTGCCAGCAGCCACCACAGGGTCTCTAACTATGGCTACACCTTC. Protein sequence: CASSHHRVSNYGYTF.

The chain joins TRBV4-3 to TRBJ2-1, with unresolved D. The CDR3 loop spans 16 amino acids. V dropped 0 bases and J dropped 4 bases, with 13 bases sitting between them. From germline, CDR1 is LGHNA and CDR2 YSLEER. CDR3 sequence (DNA): TGCGCCAGCAGCCAAGATTTAATACCCGGTTACAATGAGCAGTTCTTC. This translates into CASSQDLIPGYNEQFF.

This clone was counted once. The chain uses TRBV4-3 and TRBJ1-2; D unclear. V lost 1 base, J lost 5 bases, and 11 bases lay in between. Germline CDR1 LGHNA, CDR2 YSLEER. CDR3 length: 14 residues. CDR3 sequence: CASSQGLLRYGYTF. CDR3 sequence (DNA): TGCGCCAGCAGCCAAGGACTGCTTAGGTATGGCTACACCTTC.

V is TRBV29-1 and J is TRBJ2-2; 9 bases line up with TRBD1. Germline loops: CDR1 SQVTM, CDR2 ANQGSEA. Trimming at V came to 7 bases and at J to 6 bases, leaving 6 bases not matched to a gene. The length of the CDR3 is 13 residues. CDR3 sequence reads: CSADRGSAGELFF. The CDR3 bases are TGCAGCGCGGACAGGGGCAGCGCCGGGGAGCTGTTTTTT.

This chain uses TRBV18 with TRBJ2-4, with D hard to call. V was clipped by 2 bases and J by 0 bases, with 8 bases between them. The germline CDR1 and CDR2 sequences are KGHSH and LQKENI. The CDR3 runs 15 residues. CDR3 sequence (DNA): TGTGCCAGCTCACCAAGCTTACTAGCCAAAAACATTCAGTACTTC. Its translation is CASSPSLLAKNIQYF.

The DNA of the CDR3 is TGCGCCAGCAGCTTCAGGACAGGGGGCTTAGAGACCCAGTACTTC. Protein sequence: CASSFRTGGLETQYF. The chain recombines TRBV5-1 with TRBJ2-5, with 11 bases that match TRBD1. V gave up 2 bases and J gave up 4 bases; unmatched junction bases: 4. Germline assignment: CDR1 SGHRS and CDR2 YFSETQ. The CDR3 loop spans 15 amino acids.

Concerning this clone itself: This CDR3 is also generated by other DNA sequences in the sample. The V gene is TRBV19, the J gene TRBJ1-1, with 7 bases aligning to TRBD1. With 5 bases clipped from V and 0 bases from J, the junction kept 3 bases outside the gene matches. Per the germline V gene, CDR1 is LNHDA and CDR2 is SQIVND (reference sequence). This CDR3 has 14 amino acids. DNA of the CDR3: TGTGCCAGTAGTCGGACAGGCATGAACACTGAAGCTTTCTTT. Translation: CASSRTGMNTEAFF.

The chain links TRBV5-1 to TRBJ1-1, with 10 bases fitting TRBD1. Trimming took 5 bases from V and 0 from J; bases not matched to a gene: 10. The CDR3 is made up of 17 amino acids. The V gene's germline CDR1 is SGHRS and CDR2 YFSETQ. The CDR3 spells CASSPRTGGYMNTEAFF. The CDR3 DNA sequence: TGCGCCAGCAGTCCCCGGACAGGGGGGTACATGAACACTGAAGCTTTCTTT.

The genes are TRBV7-9 and TRBJ1-1; D is uncertain. The CDR3 contains 14 residues. Deletions cut 2 bases from V and 5 bases from J, with 12 bases between. The germline V gene encodes CDR1 SEHNR and CDR2 FQNEAQ (reference sequence). The CDR3 DNA is TGTGCCAGCAGCTTACGTGGGTCAGGAACTGAAGCTTTCTTT. Its translation is CASSLRGSGTEAFF. Together with reference TRBV7-9 and TRBJ1-1, the CDR3 gives the full variable domain: DTGVSQNPRHKITKRGQNVTFRCDPISEHNRLYWYRQTLGQGPEFLTYFQNEAQLEKSRLLSDRFSAERPKGSFSTLEIQRTEQGDSAMYLCASSLRGSGTEAFFGQGTRLTVV.

The V call is TRBV7-9, the J call TRBJ1-4, with 8 positions matching TRBD1. The V segment lost 1 base and the J segment 5 bases; nucleotides outside the gene matches: 0. This CDR3 region has 14 residues. The germline CDR1 and CDR2 sequences are SEHNR and FQNEAQ (reference sequence). DNA for the CDR3: TGTGCCAGCAGCTTAGGGACAGGGAATGAAAAACTGTTTTTT. Amino acid sequence: CASSLGTGNEKLFF.

The V gene is TRBV29-1, the J gene TRBJ1-6; D is unresolved. Trimming left V 6 bases short and J 4 bases short, with 13 bases between. The CDR3 is made up of 14 amino acids. CDR1 and CDR2 from the germline V gene are SQVTM and ANQGSEA. As DNA, the CDR3 is TGCAGCGTCCAGGCGTCGGATTATAATTCACCCCTCCACTTT. Its protein is CSVQASDYNSPLHF.

The CDR3 reads CASTEGRAATDTQYF. The CDR3 DNA sequence: TGTGCCAGCACCGAAGGCAGGGCAGCGACAGATACGCAGTATTTT. This sequence joins TRBV3-1 (or the pseudogene TRBV3-2) and TRBJ2-3, with D possibly TRBD1 on 5 matching bases. Trimming removed 7 bases at V and 3 bases at J, with 17 bases between. The CDR3 runs 15 residues. CDR1 and CDR2 from the germline V gene are LGHDT and YNNKEL (reference sequence).

The rearrangement uses TRBV18 and TRBJ1-2, with 11 bases fitting TRBD1. Trimming cost V 3 bases and J 7 bases; bases outside gene matches: 10. The CDR3 loop spans 16 amino acids. The germline CDR1 and CDR2 sequences are KGHSH and LQKENI. The CDR3 DNA sequence: TGTGCCAGCTCACCCCCGGGACAGGGGGATCTTTTTGGCTACACCTTC. It codes for CASSPPGQGDLFGYTF.

Written as DNA, the CDR3 is TGTGCCAGCAGTGAATCGGATAGCGGGGTCTACGAGCAGTACTTC. Translated, it gives CASSESDSGVYEQYF. This chain joins TRBV25-1 and TRBJ2-7; 8 bases align to TRBD2. Germline V CDR1 and CDR2: MGHDK, SYGVNS. This CDR3 contains 15 residues. Trimming removed 1 base from V and 3 bases from J; junction bases left unmatched: 5.

The genes are TRBV29-1 and TRBJ1-1, with D unresolved. The CDR3 consists of 11 residues. V lost 7 bases and J 1 base, leaving 7 bases between the germline ends. Germline V gene lookup returns CDR1 SQVTM and CDR2 ANQGSEA. For the CDR3, the DNA is TGCAGCGCCGCAGAGAACACTGAAGCTTTCTTT. Translation: CSAAENTEAFF. The full variable domain, in which reference TRBV29-1 and TRBJ1-1 provide the parts outside the CDR3, is SAVISQKPSRDICQRGTSLTIQCQVDSQVTMMFWYRQQPGQSLTLIATANQGSEATYESGFVIDKFPISRPNLTFSTLTVSNMSPEDSSIYLCSAAENTEAFFGQGTRLTVV.

In this sample, this clone turned up once. J is TRBJ2-2 and V is TRBV7-3; 9 bases line up with TRBD2. Trimming removed 6 bases from V and 4 bases from J; junction bases left unmatched: 3. In germline, CDR1 is SGHTA, CDR2 FQGTGA. The CDR3 is 14 residues long. CDR3 region: CASRPTSGTGELFF. CDR3 coding DNA: TGTGCCAGCAGACCGACTAGCGGCACCGGGGAGCTGTTTTTT.

V usage is TRBV7-9 and J usage is TRBJ2-3; TRBD1 matches at 7 bases. CDR1 is SEHNR, CDR2 FQNEAQ, per germline (reference sequence). The CDR3 extends over 19 amino acids. V gave up 1 base and J gave up 0 bases; unmatched junction bases: 13. The CDR3 sequence: CASSLVRKTGTASTDTQYF. DNA for the CDR3: TGTGCCAGCAGCTTAGTGAGAAAAACCGGGACAGCAAGCACAGATACGCAGTATTTT.

The chain is built from TRBV7-2 and TRBJ1-1; 7 nucleotides match TRBD1. Germline-derived CDR1 and CDR2 are SGHTA and FQGNSA. V was clipped by 8 bases and J by 0 bases; unmatched bases: 0. This CDR3 is 12 amino acids long. Written as DNA, the CDR3 is TGTGCCAGCGGGACAGTGAACACTGAAGCTTTCTTT. This codes for CASGTVNTEAFF. The variable domain in full, with the rest retrieved from reference TRBV7-2 and TRBJ1-1, is GAGVSQSPSNKVTEKGKDVELRCDPISGHTALYWYRQSLGQGLEFLIYFQGNSAPDKSGLPSDRFSAERTGGSVSTLTIQRTQQEDSAVYLCASGTVNTEAFFGQGTRLTVV.

The gene calls are TRBV6-5 and TRBJ1-1; TRBD1 agrees at 7 bases. The CDR3 length is 15 residues. The trim removed 6 bases at V and 1 base at J, leaving 8 bases unmatched. Germline V lookup: CDR1 MNHEY, CDR2 SVGAGI. CDR3 DNA sequence: TGTGCCAGCAGCGCGAGGACAGGAAGGAACACTGAAGCTTTCTTT. Protein sequence: CASSARTGRNTEAFF.

The rearrangement uses TRBV27 and TRBJ1-1, with D maybe TRBD1 (6 bases). V was trimmed by 8 bases and J by 0 bases, leaving 10 bases between them. Germline V gene lookup returns CDR1 MNHEY and CDR2 SMNVEV (reference sequence). There are 13 residues in the CDR3. CDR3 bases: TGTGCCAGCCGCACAGGGCTGAACACTGAAGCTTTCTTT. This gives the protein CASRTGLNTEAFF.

The rearrangement links TRBV29-1 to TRBJ1-4; no firm D call. The germline V gene encodes CDR1 SQVTM and CDR2 ANQGSEA. The CDR3 has 13 residues. V was shortened by 6 bases and J by 5 bases, with 13 bases between the two germline ends. Here the CDR3 reads CSVRRRENEKLFF. The CDR3 DNA is TGCAGCGTACGCAGACGGGAGAATGAAAAACTGTTTTTT. The whole variable domain, filled in from reference TRBV29-1 and TRBJ1-4, reads SAVISQKPSRDICQRGTSLTIQCQVDSQVTMMFWYRQQPGQSLTLIATANQGSEATYESGFVIDKFPISRPNLTFSTLTVSNMSPEDSSIYLCSVRRRENEKLFFGSGTQLSVL.

This clone has a single count. This sequence joins TRBV7-2 and TRBJ1-5; 7 nucleotides match TRBD1. Unmatched junction bases numbered 9, after V lost 5 bases and J lost 5 bases. The CDR3 is made up of 15 amino acids. Looked up from germline, CDR1 is SGHTA and CDR2 is FQGNSA. This CDR3 reads CASSVRTGDHQPQHF. The CDR3 region has the DNA TGTGCCAGCAGCGTGAGAACAGGGGACCATCAGCCCCAGCATTTT. Combining the CDR3 with reference TRBV7-2 and TRBJ1-5 gives the whole variable domain GAGVSQSPSNKVTEKGKDVELRCDPISGHTALYWYRQSLGQGLEFLIYFQGNSAPDKSGLPSDRFSAERTGGSVSTLTIQRTQQEDSAVYLCASSVRTGDHQPQHFGDGTRLSIL.